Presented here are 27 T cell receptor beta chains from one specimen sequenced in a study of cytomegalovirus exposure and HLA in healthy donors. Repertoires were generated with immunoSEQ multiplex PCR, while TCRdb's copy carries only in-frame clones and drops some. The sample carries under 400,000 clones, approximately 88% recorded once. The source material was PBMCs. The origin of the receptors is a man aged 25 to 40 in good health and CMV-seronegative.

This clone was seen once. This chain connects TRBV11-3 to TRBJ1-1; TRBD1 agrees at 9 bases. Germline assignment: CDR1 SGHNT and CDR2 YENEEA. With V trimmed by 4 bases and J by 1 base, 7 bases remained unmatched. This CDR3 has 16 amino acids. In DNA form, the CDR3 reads TGTGCCAGCAGCTCCGGGACAGGGTTACCGAACACTGAAGCTTTCTTT. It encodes CASSSGTGLPNTEAFF.

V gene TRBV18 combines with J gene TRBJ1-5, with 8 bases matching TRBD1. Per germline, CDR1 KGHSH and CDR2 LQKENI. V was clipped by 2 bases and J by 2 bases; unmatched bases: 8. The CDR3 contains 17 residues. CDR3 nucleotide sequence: TGTGCCAGCTCACCAAGACAGACAGGGGACGGCAATCAGCCCCAGCATTTT. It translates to CASSPRQTGDGNQPQHF.

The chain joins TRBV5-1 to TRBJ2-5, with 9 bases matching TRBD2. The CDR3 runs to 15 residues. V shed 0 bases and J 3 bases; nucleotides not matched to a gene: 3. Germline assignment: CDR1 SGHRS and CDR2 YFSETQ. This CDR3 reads CASSLEASGKETQYF. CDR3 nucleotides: TGCGCCAGCAGCTTGGAGGCTAGCGGGAAAGAGACCCAGTACTTC.

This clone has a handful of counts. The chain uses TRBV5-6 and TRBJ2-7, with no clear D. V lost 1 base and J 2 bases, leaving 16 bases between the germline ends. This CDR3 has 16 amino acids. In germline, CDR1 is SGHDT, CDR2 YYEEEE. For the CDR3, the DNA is TGTGCCAGCAGCTTGTTCCAAGAACTCTATGCCTACGAGCAGTACTTC. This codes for CASSLFQELYAYEQYF.

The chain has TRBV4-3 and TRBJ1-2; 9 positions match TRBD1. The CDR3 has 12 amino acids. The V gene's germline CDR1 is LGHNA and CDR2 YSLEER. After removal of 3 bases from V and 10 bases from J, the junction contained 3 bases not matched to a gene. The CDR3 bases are TGCGCCAGCAGCCATGACAGGGGGGACTACACCTTC. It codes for CASSHDRGDYTF.

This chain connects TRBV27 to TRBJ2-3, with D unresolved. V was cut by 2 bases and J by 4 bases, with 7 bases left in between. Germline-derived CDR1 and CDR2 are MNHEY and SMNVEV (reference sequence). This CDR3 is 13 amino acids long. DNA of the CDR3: TGTGCCAGCAGTTTAGGCAGCGCAGATACGCAGTATTTT. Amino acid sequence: CASSLGSADTQYF.

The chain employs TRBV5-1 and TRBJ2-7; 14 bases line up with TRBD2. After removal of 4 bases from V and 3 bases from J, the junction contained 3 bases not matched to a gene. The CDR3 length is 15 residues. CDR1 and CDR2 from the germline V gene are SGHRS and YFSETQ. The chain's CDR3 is CASSLGLAGVYEQYF. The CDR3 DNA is TGCGCCAGCAGCCTGGGACTAGCGGGAGTCTACGAGCAGTACTTC.

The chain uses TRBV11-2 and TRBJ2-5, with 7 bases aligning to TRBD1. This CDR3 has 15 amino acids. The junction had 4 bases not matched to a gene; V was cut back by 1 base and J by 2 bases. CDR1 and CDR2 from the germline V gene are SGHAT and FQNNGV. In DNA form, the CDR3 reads TGTGCCAGCAGCTTAGCAGGGACAGAGCAAGAGACCCAGTACTTC. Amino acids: CASSLAGTEQETQYF.

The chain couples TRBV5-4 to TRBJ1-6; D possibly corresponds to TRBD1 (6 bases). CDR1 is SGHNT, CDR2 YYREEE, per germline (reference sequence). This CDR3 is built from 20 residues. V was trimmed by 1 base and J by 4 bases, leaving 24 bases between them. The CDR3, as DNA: TGTGCCAGCAGCTTGTTTCCAGGGGACCCCGCAAGGATATATAATTCACCCCTCCACTTT. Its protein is CASSLFPGDPARIYNSPLHF.

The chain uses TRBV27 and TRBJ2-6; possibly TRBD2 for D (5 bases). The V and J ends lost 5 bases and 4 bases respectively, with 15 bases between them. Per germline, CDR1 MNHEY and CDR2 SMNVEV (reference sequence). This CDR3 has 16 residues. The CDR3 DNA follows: TGTGCCAGCAGTCTGATGGGAGTCTCAGGGGCCAACGTCCTGACTTTC. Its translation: CASSLMGVSGANVLTF.

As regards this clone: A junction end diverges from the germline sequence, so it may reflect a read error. The CDR3 reads CASSPGGKQGPPRF. The CDR3 DNA sequence: TGTGCCAGCAGCCCCGGGGGAAAACAGGGGCCTCCCCGCTTC. This chain joins TRBV14 and TRBJ2-7, with D perhaps TRBD1 (7 bases). Germline-derived CDR1 and CDR2 are SGHDN and FVKESK. The CDR3 runs to 14 residues.

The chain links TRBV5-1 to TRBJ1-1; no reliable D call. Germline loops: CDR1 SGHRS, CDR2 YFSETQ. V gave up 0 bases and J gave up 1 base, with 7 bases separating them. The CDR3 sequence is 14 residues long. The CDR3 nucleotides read TGCGCCAGCAGCTTGGATGGCGGGAACACTGAAGCTTTCTTT. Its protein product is CASSLDGGNTEAFF.

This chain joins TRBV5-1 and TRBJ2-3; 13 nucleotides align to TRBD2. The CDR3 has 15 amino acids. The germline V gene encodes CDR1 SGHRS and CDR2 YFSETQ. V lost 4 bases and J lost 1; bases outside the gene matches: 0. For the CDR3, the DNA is TGCGCCAGCAGCGGGACTAGCGGGGGCACAGATACGCAGTATTTT. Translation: CASSGTSGGTDTQYF.

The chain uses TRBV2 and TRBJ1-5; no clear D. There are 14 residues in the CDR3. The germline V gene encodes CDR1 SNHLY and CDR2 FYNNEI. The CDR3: CTQRQGFSNQPQHF. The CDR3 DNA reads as TGTACCCAAAGACAAGGCTTTAGCAATCAGCCCCAGCATTTT. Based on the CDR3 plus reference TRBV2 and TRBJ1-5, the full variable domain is EPEVTQTPSHQVTQMGQEVILRCVPISNHLYFYWYRQILGQKVEFLVSFYNNEISEKSEIFDDQFSVERPDGSNFTLKIRSTKLEDSAMYFCTQRQGFSNQPQHFGDGTRLSIL.

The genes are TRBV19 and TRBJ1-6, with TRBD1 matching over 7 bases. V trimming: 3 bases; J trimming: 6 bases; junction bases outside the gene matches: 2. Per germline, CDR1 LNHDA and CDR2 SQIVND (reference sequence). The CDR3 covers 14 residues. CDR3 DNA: TGTGCCAGTAGTATCTCAGGGGGTAATTCACCCCTCCACTTT. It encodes CASSISGGNSPLHF.

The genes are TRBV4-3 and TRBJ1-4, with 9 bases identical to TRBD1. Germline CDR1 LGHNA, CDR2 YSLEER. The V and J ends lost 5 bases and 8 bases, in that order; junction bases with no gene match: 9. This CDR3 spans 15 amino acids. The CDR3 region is CASSSYGDRDEKLFF. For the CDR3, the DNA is TGCGCCAGCAGCTCGTACGGGGACAGGGACGAAAAACTGTTTTTT.

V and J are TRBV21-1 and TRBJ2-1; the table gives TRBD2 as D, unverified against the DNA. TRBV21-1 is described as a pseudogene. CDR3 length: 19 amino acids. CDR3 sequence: CASSKGEASGGPGDNEQFF. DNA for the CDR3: TGTGCCAGCAGCAAAGGTGAGGCTAGCGGGGGGCCTGGGGACAATGAGCAGTTCTTC.

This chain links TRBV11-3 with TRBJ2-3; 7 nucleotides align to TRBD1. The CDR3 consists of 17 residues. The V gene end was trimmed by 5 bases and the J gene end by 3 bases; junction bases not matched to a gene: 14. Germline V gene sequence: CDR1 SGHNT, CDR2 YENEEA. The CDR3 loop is CASSQSLGRGYTDTQYF. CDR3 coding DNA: TGTGCCAGCAGCCAAAGCCTCGGCAGGGGGTATACAGATACGCAGTATTTT.

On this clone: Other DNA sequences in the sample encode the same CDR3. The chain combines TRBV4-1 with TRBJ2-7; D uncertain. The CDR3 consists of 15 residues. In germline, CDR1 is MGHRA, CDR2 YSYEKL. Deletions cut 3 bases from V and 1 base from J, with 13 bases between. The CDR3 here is CASSQAAGRSYEQYF. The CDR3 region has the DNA TGCGCCAGCAGCCAGGCCGCCGGCAGGTCCTACGAGCAGTACTTC.

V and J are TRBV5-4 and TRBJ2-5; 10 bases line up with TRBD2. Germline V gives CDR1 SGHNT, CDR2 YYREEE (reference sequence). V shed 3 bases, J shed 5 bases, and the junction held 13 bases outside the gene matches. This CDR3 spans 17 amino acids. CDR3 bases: TGTGCCAGCAGCTCAAACTTGCGGACTAGCGGACGGGAGACCCAGTACTTC. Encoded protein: CASSSNLRTSGRETQYF.

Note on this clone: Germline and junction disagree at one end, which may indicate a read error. CDR3 nucleotides: TGTGCCAGCAGTCCCCAAAGTCCCTCTAGCGGGGACCTTTTT. Protein sequence: CASSPQSPSSGDLF. V gene TRBV6-1 combines with J gene TRBJ2-3; 9 positions match TRBD2. CDR1 is MNHNS, CDR2 SASEGT, per germline. This CDR3 spans 14 amino acids.

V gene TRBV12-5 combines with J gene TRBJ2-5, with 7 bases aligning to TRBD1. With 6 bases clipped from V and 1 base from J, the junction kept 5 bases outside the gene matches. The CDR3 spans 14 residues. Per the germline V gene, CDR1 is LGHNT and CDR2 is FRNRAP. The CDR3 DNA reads TGTGCTAGTGGGTACGGGACAGTCCAAGAGACCCAGTACTTC. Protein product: CASGYGTVQETQYF.

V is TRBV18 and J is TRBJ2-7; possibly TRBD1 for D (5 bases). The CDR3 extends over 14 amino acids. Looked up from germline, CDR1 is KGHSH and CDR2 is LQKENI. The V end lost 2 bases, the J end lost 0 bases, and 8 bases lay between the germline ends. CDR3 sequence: CASSPDSNSYEQYF. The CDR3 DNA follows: TGTGCCAGCTCACCAGACAGCAACTCCTACGAGCAGTACTTC.

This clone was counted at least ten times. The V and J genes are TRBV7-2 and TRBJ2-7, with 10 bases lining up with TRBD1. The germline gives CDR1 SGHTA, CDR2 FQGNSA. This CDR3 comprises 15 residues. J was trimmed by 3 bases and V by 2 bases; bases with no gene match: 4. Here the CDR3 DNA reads TGTGCCAGCAGCTTATACAGGACAGGGGGCTACGAGCAGTACTTC. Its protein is CASSLYRTGGYEQYF.

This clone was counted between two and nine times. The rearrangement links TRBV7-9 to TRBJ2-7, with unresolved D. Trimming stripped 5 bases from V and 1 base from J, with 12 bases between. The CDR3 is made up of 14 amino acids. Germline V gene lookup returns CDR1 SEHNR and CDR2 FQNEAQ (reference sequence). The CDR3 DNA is TGTGCCAGCAGCCCGGGTGGTTATTCCTACGAGCAGTACTTC. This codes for CASSPGGYSYEQYF.

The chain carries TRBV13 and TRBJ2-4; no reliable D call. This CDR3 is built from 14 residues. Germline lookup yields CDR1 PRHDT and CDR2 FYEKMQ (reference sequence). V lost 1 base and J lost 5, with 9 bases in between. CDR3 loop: CASSLDYPQNIQYF. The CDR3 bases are TGTGCCAGCAGCTTAGACTACCCACAAAACATTCAGTACTTC.

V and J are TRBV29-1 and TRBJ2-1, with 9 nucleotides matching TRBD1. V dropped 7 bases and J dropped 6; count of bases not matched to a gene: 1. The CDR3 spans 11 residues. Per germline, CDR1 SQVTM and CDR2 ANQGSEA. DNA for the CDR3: TGCAGCGAACAGGGGGCCAATGAGCAGTTCTTC. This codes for CSEQGANEQFF.